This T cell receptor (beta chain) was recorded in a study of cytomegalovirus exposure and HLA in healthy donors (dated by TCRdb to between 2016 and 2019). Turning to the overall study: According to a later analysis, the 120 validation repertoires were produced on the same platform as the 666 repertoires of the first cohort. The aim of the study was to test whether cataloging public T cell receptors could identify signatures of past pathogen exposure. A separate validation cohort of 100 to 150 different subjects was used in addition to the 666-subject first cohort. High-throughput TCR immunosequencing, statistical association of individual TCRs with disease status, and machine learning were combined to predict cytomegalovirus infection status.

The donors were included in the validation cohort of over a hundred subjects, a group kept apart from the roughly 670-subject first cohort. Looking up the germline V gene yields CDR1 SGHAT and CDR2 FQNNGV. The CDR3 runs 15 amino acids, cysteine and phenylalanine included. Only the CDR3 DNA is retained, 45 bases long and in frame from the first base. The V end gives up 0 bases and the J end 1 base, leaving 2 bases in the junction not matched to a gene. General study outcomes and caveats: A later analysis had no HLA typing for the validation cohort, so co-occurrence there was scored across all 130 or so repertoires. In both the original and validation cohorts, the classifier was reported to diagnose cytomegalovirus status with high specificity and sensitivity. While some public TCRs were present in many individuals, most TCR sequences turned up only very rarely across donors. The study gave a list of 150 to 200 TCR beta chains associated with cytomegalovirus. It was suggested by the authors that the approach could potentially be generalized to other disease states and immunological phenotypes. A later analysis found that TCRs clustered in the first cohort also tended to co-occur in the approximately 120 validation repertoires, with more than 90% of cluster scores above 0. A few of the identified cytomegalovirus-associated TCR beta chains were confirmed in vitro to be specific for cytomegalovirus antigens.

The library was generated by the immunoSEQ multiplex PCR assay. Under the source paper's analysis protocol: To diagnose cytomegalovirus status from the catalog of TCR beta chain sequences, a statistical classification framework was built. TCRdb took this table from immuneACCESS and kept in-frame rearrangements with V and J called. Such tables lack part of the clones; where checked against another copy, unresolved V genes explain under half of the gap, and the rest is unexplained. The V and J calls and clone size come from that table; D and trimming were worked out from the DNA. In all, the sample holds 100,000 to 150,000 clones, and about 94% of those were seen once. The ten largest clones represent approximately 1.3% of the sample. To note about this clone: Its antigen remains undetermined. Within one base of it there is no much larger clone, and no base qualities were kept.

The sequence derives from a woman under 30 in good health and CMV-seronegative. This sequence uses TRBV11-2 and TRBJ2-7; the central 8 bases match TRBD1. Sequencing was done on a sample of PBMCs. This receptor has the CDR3 CASSLEQGDSYEQYF. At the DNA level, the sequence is TGTGCCAGCAGCTTAGAACAGGGGGATTCCTACGAGCAGTACTTC.